The source of this T cell receptor (beta chain) is a study of T cells expressing NK-cell markers. For the study at large: Just one sequenced donor of eight was HCMV-seronegative, while seven were seropositive. Study results and caveats: The study found dominant NKG2C+ clonotypes at about 1.0-7.0% of CD8+ T cells in about six donors. In a few donors, dominant clonotypes made up roughly 25-60.1% of CD3+CD56-NKG2C+ cells.

From germline, CDR1 is KGHDR and CDR2 SFDVKD. The CDR3 has 16 amino acids. UMI-tagged 5'RACE template switching yielded the TCR beta cDNA. TCRdb reprocessed the 5' RACE reads and reports one entry per CDR3 protein, with no DNA. The specimen's table records 200,000 to 300,000 distinct CDR3 sequences. Details on this clonotype: Its antigen is still unknown.

The sample taken for sequencing was blood T cells: a sorted CD56 or NKG2C T cell subset, CD4+ or CD8+ T cells, or bulk PBMC T cells (not recorded which). The receptor's source is a man aged 18 to 35 in good health. This chain joins TRBV24-1 and TRBJ2-1. CDR3 loop: CATSDFGQSIRDEQFF.